This T cell receptor beta chain is from a study of early T cells in non-severe SARS-CoV-2 infection. Via MiXCR, TCRdb re-called the 5' RACE reads, giving one row per CDR3 protein. Of some 29,000 distinct CDR3 sequences in the sample, approximately 4.7% were seen once. V shed 3 bases and J shed 9 bases, with 12 bases lying between them. Germline CDR1 WNHNN, CDR2 SYGVQD (reference sequence). The CDR3 runs to 14 residues. The sequencing input was whole blood. This TCR came from an adult who was a healthcare worker with PCR-confirmed SARS-CoV-2 infection or an uninfected control (not recorded which). This chain connects TRBV10-1 to TRBJ1-6; D is uncertain. This CDR3 is CASSESPVASPLHF. Here the CDR3 DNA reads TGCGCCAGCAGTGAATCCCCCGTGGCTTCACCCCTCCACTTT.